The entry that follows covers one T cell receptor (beta chain) sequence. Its antigen is currently unknown. The sample is drawn from a study of cytomegalovirus exposure and HLA in healthy donors. In germline, CDR1 is MNHNY, CDR2 SVGAGI (reference sequence). The CDR3 loop spans 12 amino acids. V was shortened by 9 bases and J by 11 bases, with 17 bases between the two germline ends. The study ran its PCR with 60 Vbeta and 13 Jbeta primers. Per the original methods: It was a later analysis that counted roughly 79 million unique TCR beta chains, of which about 10 million were shared. Here immunoSEQ multiplex PCR was the method, and the copy in TCRdb shows in-frame clones only, minus some. The DNA was the basis for D and trimming; V, J and clone size are from that table. The sample lists 200,000 to 250,000 clones, over 65% seen once, with around 1.4% in the top ten. Notes on the study in general: V- and J-gene trimming in TCR beta was tied to a missense DCLRE1C variant by an analysis performed later. A later analysis showed that HLA-associated TCR beta chains had undergone more clonal expansion than equally common others. Sequencing likely produced, as an artifact, a cluster of highly shared sequence variants.

This receptor was taken from a human donor in good health. Source material: PBMCs. V and J are TRBV6-6 and TRBJ1-5, with D hard to call. CDR3: CASGGQDWAQHF. In nucleotides, the CDR3 is TGTGCCAGTGGAGGGCAAGATTGGGCCCAGCATTTT.